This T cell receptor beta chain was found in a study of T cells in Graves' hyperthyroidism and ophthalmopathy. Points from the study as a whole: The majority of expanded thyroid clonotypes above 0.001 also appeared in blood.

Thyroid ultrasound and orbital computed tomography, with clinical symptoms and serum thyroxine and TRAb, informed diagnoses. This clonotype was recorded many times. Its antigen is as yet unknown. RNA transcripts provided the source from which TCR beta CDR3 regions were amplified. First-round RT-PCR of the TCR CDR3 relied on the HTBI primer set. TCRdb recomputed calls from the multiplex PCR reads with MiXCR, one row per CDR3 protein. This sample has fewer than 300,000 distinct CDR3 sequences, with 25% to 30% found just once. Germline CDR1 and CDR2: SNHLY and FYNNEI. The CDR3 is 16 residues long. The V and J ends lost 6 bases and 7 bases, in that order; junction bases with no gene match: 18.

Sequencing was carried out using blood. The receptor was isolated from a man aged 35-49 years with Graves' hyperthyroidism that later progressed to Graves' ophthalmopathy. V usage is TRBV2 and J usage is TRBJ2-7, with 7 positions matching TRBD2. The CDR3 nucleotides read TGTGCCAGCAGGAAATCCGAGCGGGGCCCGTTGGGTGAGCAGTACTTC. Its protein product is CASRKSERGPLGEQYF.